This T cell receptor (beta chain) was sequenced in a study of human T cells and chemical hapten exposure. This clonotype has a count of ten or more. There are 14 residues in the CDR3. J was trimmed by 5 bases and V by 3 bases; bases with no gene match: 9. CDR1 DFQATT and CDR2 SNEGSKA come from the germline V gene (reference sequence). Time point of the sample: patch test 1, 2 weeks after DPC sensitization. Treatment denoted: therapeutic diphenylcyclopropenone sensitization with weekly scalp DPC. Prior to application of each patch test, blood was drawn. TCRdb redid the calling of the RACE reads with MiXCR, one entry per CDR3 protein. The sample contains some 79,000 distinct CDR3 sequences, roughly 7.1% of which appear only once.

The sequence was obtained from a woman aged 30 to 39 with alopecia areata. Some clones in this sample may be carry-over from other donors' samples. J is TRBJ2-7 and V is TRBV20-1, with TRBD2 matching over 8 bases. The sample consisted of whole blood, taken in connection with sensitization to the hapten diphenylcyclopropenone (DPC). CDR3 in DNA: TGCAGTGCTAGGTTGGGAACGGGGGGGGACGAGCAGTACTTC. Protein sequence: CSARLGTGGDEQYF.